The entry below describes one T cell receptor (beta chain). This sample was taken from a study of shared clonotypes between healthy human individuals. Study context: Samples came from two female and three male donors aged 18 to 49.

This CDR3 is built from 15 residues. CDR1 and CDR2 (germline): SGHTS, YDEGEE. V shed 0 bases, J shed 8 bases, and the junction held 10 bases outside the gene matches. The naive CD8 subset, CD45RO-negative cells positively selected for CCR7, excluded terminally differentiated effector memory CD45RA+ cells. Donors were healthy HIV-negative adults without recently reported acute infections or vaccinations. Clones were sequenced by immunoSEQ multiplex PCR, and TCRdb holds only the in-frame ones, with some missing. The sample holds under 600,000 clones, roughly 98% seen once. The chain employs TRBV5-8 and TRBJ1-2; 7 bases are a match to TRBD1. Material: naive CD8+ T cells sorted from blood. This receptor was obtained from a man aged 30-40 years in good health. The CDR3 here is CASSLATGDVWGYTF. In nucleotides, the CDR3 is TGTGCCAGCAGCTTGGCCACAGGGGATGTGTGGGGCTACACCTTC.